This T cell receptor (beta chain) was captured by sequencing in a study of T cells expressing NK-cell markers (dated by TCRdb to between 2020 and 2021). Regarding the research as a whole: Eight or nine donors provided sorted CD3+CD56+NKG2C+, CD3+CD56+NKG2C- and CD3+CD56-NKG2C+ T-cell subsets, whose TCR beta-chain repertoires were profiled. Seven of the eight sequenced donors were HCMV-seropositive and one was HCMV-seronegative. Randomly selected healthy volunteers, three men and five women, were used as the eight sequenced donors. Illumina HiSeq 2000/2500, MiSeq or NextSeq was used to sequence libraries as 2 x 150 bp reads.

The sequencing machine was an Illumina HiSeq 2000. The TCR beta cDNA libraries were made using 5'RACE template switching, a step that added both a universal primer site and unique molecular identifiers. Synthesis of cDNA was primed from the TCR beta constant segment and was followed by two consecutive PCR amplification steps. As for how the authors treated the data: MIGEC handled demultiplexing of the reads and grouping by UMI, while MiTCR was used to assemble and quantify clonotypes. Only TCR cDNA sequences supported by at least two reads were kept to exclude erroneous sequences. The tcR package was used for downstream repertoire analysis, and clonotypes were matched between fractions using CDR3 nucleotide sequence together with V segment. Antigen specificity was annotated against VDJdb with VDJmatch, allowing one amino acid substitution in CDR3. Each entry corresponds to one CDR3 protein sequence from reads that TCRdb reprocessed, and DNA is not given. These V and J calls originate from TCRdb's pipeline instead of the authors' own analysis. This sample's table contains more than 120,000 distinct CDR3 sequences. The leading ten clones occupy 9.5% to 15% of the sample.

On this clonotype itself: Its antigen specificity is not known.

To determine HCMV serostatus, a commercial ELISA kit was used to detect HCMV-specific IgG in serum. Ficoll density gradient centrifugation was used to isolate peripheral blood mononuclear cells from blood. Overall study outcomes, separate from this receptor: Those dominant clonotypes were again the most abundant among CD3+CD56-NKG2C+ cells in a few donors, at roughly 28.3-60.1%. In several donors, the dominant CD3+CD56+NKG2C+ clonotypes were among the top 10 CD8+ clonotypes and accounted for roughly 1.0-8% of CD8+ T cells. It remained unclear whether the expanded NKG2C-expressing T cell clones were specific for HCMV antigens.

Sequencing was carried out using blood T cells: a sorted CD56 or NKG2C T cell subset, CD4+ or CD8+ T cells, or bulk PBMC T cells (not recorded which). The sequence was collected from a man younger than 35 in good health. Donor details come from another sample of the same person, matched by shared clones.

The encoded CDR3 is CASSSTSPPFNEQFF. The receptor chain draws on TRBV28 and TRBJ2-1; TCRdb outputs TRBD1, but without DNA this stays unchecked. From cysteine to phenylalanine, the CDR3 is 15 amino acids long. No DNA was logged. From a lookup of the germline V gene, CDR1 and CDR2 are MDHEN and SYDVKM. Full variable domain (CDR3 extended with the reference TRBV28 and TRBJ2-1 proteins): DVKVTQSSRYLVKRTGEKVFLECVQDMDHENMFWYRQDPGLGLRLIYFSYDVKMKEKGDIPEGYSVSREKKERFSLILESASTNQTSMYLCASSSTSPPFNEQFFGPGTRLTVL.